A selection of T cell receptor beta chains follows, all from one sample in a study of blood T cell repertoires in COVID-19. Only in-frame clones appear in the TCRdb table, and some are missing; sequencing was by immunoSEQ multiplex PCR. The table has fewer than 250,000 clones, about nine tenths seen once. Material: peripheral blood. The origin of the receptors is a man between 65 and 80 years old with acute or convalescent COVID-19. Both conserved end residues are part of each CDR3. The order of the fields is J gene, V gene, clone size, CDR3 length, D gene, CDR3 protein, CDR3 DNA. A D gene is named only where the DNA matches it firmly. Only part of the rows carry a size: once, few, many, or a class if the clone is expanded.

j_call: TRBJ1-1
v_call: TRBV7-2
clone_size: NA
cdr3_length: 13
d_call: TRBD1
cdr3_aa: CASSSGQGRIAFF
cdr3_nt: TGTGCCAGCAGCTCCGGACAGGGGCGAATTGCTTTCTTT

j_call: TRBJ1-1
v_call: TRBV7-9
clone_size: NA
cdr3_length: 17
d_call: NA
cdr3_aa: CASSLLGDKELDTEAFF
cdr3_nt: TGTGCCAGCAGCTTACTAGGGGACAAGGAATTGGACACTGAAGCTTTCTTT

j_call: TRBJ2-7
v_call: TRBV9
clone_size: NA
cdr3_length: 15
d_call: NA
cdr3_aa: CASSLSASQGSEQYF
cdr3_nt: TGTGCCAGCAGCCTTTCGGCCTCACAGGGATCCGAGCAGTACTTC

j_call: TRBJ1-1
v_call: TRBV4-2
clone_size: NA
cdr3_length: 16
d_call: NA
cdr3_aa: CASSVWPGEMNTEAFF
cdr3_nt: TGTGCCAGCAGTGTCTGGCCAGGTGAGATGAACACTGAAGCTTTCTTT

j_call: TRBJ2-1
v_call: TRBV27
clone_size: NA
cdr3_length: 15
d_call: TRBD1
cdr3_aa: CASSLENRGVNEQFF
cdr3_nt: TGTGCCAGCAGTTTAGAGAACAGGGGTGTAAATGAGCAGTTCTTC

j_call: TRBJ2-3
v_call: TRBV7-2
clone_size: NA
cdr3_length: 16
d_call: TRBD2
cdr3_aa: CASSLGAGALTDTQYF
cdr3_nt: TGTGCCAGCAGCTTAGGAGCGGGAGCGCTCACAGATACGCAGTATTTT

j_call: TRBJ2-7
v_call: TRBV10-3
clone_size: NA
cdr3_length: 13
d_call: TRBD1
cdr3_aa: CATLPGQGSEQYF
cdr3_nt: TGTGCCACCCTTCCGGGACAGGGGAGCGAGCAGTACTTC

j_call: TRBJ2-7
v_call: TRBV7-2
clone_size: NA
cdr3_length: 15
d_call: NA
cdr3_aa: CASSLRPDSSYEQYF
cdr3_nt: TGTGCCAGCAGCTTAAGGCCGGACAGCTCCTACGAGCAGTACTTC

j_call: TRBJ1-1
v_call: TRBV5-1
clone_size: NA
cdr3_length: 15
d_call: TRBD1
cdr3_aa: CASSRRRTGDTEAFF
cdr3_nt: TGCGCCAGCAGCCGGAGGCGGACAGGGGACACTGAAGCTTTCTTT

j_call: TRBJ2-7
v_call: TRBV6-6
clone_size: NA
cdr3_length: 15
d_call: TRBD2
cdr3_aa: CASRRGASGSSEQYF
cdr3_nt: TGTGCCAGCAGGCGCGGGGCTAGCGGGAGTTCCGAGCAGTACTTC

j_call: TRBJ1-1
v_call: TRBV18
clone_size: NA
cdr3_length: 17
d_call: TRBD1
cdr3_aa: CASSPRTGFSMNTEAFF
cdr3_nt: TGTGCCAGCTCACCGCGGACAGGTTTCAGCATGAACACTGAAGCTTTCTTT

j_call: TRBJ1-5
v_call: TRBV7-9
clone_size: many
cdr3_length: 15
d_call: TRBD1
cdr3_aa: CASSTDRDRNQPQHF
cdr3_nt: TGTGCCAGCAGCACGGACAGGGATCGCAATCAGCCCCAGCATTTT

j_call: TRBJ2-7
v_call: TRBV12-3/TRBV12-4
clone_size: NA
cdr3_length: 11
d_call: NA
cdr3_aa: CASSRDTEQYF
cdr3_nt: TGTGCCAGCAGCCGAGATACGGAGCAGTACTTC

j_call: TRBJ2-7
v_call: TRBV7-2
clone_size: NA
cdr3_length: 14
d_call: NA
cdr3_aa: CASSLGGGNYEQYF
cdr3_nt: TGTGCCAGCAGCTTAGGAGGGGGAAACTACGAGCAGTACTTC

j_call: TRBJ2-4
v_call: TRBV10-1
clone_size: NA
cdr3_length: 17
d_call: NA
cdr3_aa: CASSEALELLSKNIQYF
cdr3_nt: TGCGCCAGCAGTGAGGCCCTGGAGCTTCTATCCAAAAACATTCAGTACTTC

j_call: TRBJ2-2
v_call: TRBV24-1
clone_size: NA
cdr3_length: 15
d_call: TRBD1
cdr3_aa: CATSRTGRVTGELFF
cdr3_nt: TGTGCCACCAGTCGGACAGGGCGAGTCACCGGGGAGCTGTTTTTT

j_call: TRBJ2-2
v_call: TRBV11-3
clone_size: NA
cdr3_length: 13
d_call: NA
cdr3_aa: CASSLVATGELFF
cdr3_nt: TGTGCCAGCAGCTTAGTCGCGACCGGGGAGCTGTTTTTT

j_call: TRBJ2-5
v_call: TRBV30
clone_size: NA
cdr3_length: 14
d_call: TRBD2
cdr3_aa: CAWSSGLAGETQYF
cdr3_nt: TGTGCCTGGAGTTCCGGACTAGCGGGAGAGACCCAGTACTTC

j_call: TRBJ2-1
v_call: TRBV28
clone_size: NA
cdr3_length: 15
d_call: NA
cdr3_aa: CASREGDLVINEQFF
cdr3_nt: TGTGCCAGCAGAGAGGGGGACCTAGTAATCAATGAGCAGTTCTTC

j_call: TRBJ1-2
v_call: TRBV3-1/TRBV3-2
clone_size: once
cdr3_length: 13
d_call: TRBD1
cdr3_aa: CASSPQGAGGYTF
cdr3_nt: TGTGCCAGCAGCCCCCAGGGGGCGGGGGGCTACACCTTC

j_call: TRBJ2-1
v_call: TRBV12-3/TRBV12-4
clone_size: NA
cdr3_length: 13
d_call: TRBD2
cdr3_aa: CASSLKAAGERFF
cdr3_nt: TGTGCCAGCAGTTTAAAGGCTGCGGGAGAGAGGTTCTTC

j_call: TRBJ1-1
v_call: TRBV28
clone_size: NA
cdr3_length: 12
d_call: TRBD1
cdr3_aa: CATLTGTSSSFF
cdr3_nt: TGTGCCACCCTGACAGGGACCTCTAGTTCATTCTTT

j_call: TRBJ2-7
v_call: TRBV5-1
clone_size: few
cdr3_length: 12
d_call: NA
cdr3_aa: CASSLQGNEQYF
cdr3_nt: TGCGCCAGCAGCCTTCAGGGAAACGAGCAGTACTTC

j_call: TRBJ1-2
v_call: TRBV7-9
clone_size: NA
cdr3_length: 14
d_call: NA
cdr3_aa: CASSREDRNYGYTF
cdr3_nt: TGTGCCAGCAGCAGAGAGGACAGAAACTATGGCTACACCTTC

j_call: TRBJ2-2
v_call: TRBV27
clone_size: once
cdr3_length: 16
d_call: TRBD2
cdr3_aa: CASSFSWLAGIGELFF
cdr3_nt: TGTGCCAGCAGTTTTTCCTGGCTAGCGGGGATCGGGGAGCTGTTTTTT

j_call: TRBJ1-1
v_call: TRBV12-3/TRBV12-4
clone_size: NA
cdr3_length: 13
d_call: NA
cdr3_aa: CASTGHQNTEAFF
cdr3_nt: TGTGCCAGCACAGGACACCAGAACACTGAAGCTTTCTTT

j_call: TRBJ2-1
v_call: TRBV7-3
clone_size: once
cdr3_length: 15
d_call: NA
cdr3_aa: CASSNRGEGRYEQFF
cdr3_nt: TGTGCCAGCAGCAACAGGGGGGAGGGCCGCTATGAGCAGTTCTTC

j_call: TRBJ2-1
v_call: TRBV29-1
clone_size: NA
cdr3_length: 20
d_call: NA
cdr3_aa: CSVERPGSWVPRLLVNEQFF
cdr3_nt: TGCAGCGTTGAACGACCGGGTAGTTGGGTCCCCCGGCTCCTAGTCAATGAGCAGTTCTTC

j_call: TRBJ1-2
v_call: TRBV5-4
clone_size: NA
cdr3_length: 15
d_call: NA
cdr3_aa: CASSLGGLSGGGYTF
cdr3_nt: TGTGCCAGCAGCCTCGGGGGACTATCAGGTGGGGGCTACACCTTC

j_call: TRBJ2-1
v_call: TRBV11-3
clone_size: NA
cdr3_length: 15
d_call: NA
cdr3_aa: CASSLDGSGNNEQFF
cdr3_nt: TGTGCCAGCAGCTTAGACGGGAGTGGTAACAATGAGCAGTTCTTC

j_call: TRBJ2-7
v_call: TRBV10-3
clone_size: NA
cdr3_length: 15
d_call: NA
cdr3_aa: CAIRKTTGSSYEQYF
cdr3_nt: TGTGCCATCAGGAAAACTACAGGGAGCTCCTACGAGCAGTACTTC

j_call: TRBJ1-1
v_call: TRBV29-1
clone_size: once
cdr3_length: 14
d_call: TRBD1
cdr3_aa: CSVGDRGRGVEAFF
cdr3_nt: TGCAGCGTTGGGGACAGGGGCAGGGGGGTTGAAGCTTTCTTT

j_call: TRBJ1-3
v_call: TRBV6-5
clone_size: NA
cdr3_length: 14
d_call: NA
cdr3_aa: CASNGWASGNTIYF
cdr3_nt: TGTGCCAGCAACGGCTGGGCCTCTGGAAACACCATATATTTT

j_call: TRBJ2-1
v_call: TRBV4-1
clone_size: NA
cdr3_length: 18
d_call: TRBD2
cdr3_aa: CASSQDRTSGSSYNEQFF
cdr3_nt: TGCGCCAGCAGCCAAGATAGGACTAGCGGAAGCTCCTACAATGAGCAGTTCTTC

j_call: TRBJ2-2
v_call: TRBV6-6
clone_size: NA
cdr3_length: 15
d_call: TRBD1
cdr3_aa: CASTMTGLEAGELFF
cdr3_nt: TGTGCCAGCACTATGACAGGGTTAGAAGCCGGGGAGCTGTTTTTT

j_call: TRBJ1-4
v_call: TRBV7-2
clone_size: NA
cdr3_length: 16
d_call: TRBD1
cdr3_aa: CASSLAGRQGGEKLFF
cdr3_nt: TGTGCCAGCAGCTTAGCCGGCCGGCAGGGGGGTGAAAAACTGTTTTTT

j_call: TRBJ2-7
v_call: TRBV2
clone_size: NA
cdr3_length: 15
d_call: TRBD1
cdr3_aa: CASRQGQGTFYEQYF
cdr3_nt: TGTGCCAGCCGACAAGGACAGGGAACCTTCTACGAGCAGTACTTC

j_call: TRBJ1-5
v_call: TRBV30
clone_size: NA
cdr3_length: 15
d_call: NA
cdr3_aa: CAWTYSGVGNQPQHF
cdr3_nt: TGTGCCTGGACCTACTCCGGGGTAGGTAATCAGCCCCAGCATTTT

j_call: TRBJ1-6
v_call: TRBV25-1
clone_size: NA
cdr3_length: 17
d_call: NA
cdr3_aa: CASQGLGESSYNSPLHF
cdr3_nt: TGTGCCAGTCAGGGGTTAGGGGAGAGCTCCTATAATTCACCCCTCCACTTT

j_call: TRBJ2-5
v_call: TRBV24-1
clone_size: NA
cdr3_length: 15
d_call: TRBD1
cdr3_aa: CATSATTGTGETQYF
cdr3_nt: TGTGCCACCAGTGCTACGACAGGGACCGGCGAGACCCAGTACTTC

j_call: TRBJ1-1
v_call: TRBV5-5
clone_size: NA
cdr3_length: 15
d_call: TRBD1
cdr3_aa: CASSSLATGDTEAFF
cdr3_nt: TGTGCCAGCAGCTCCCTAGCGACAGGGGACACTGAAGCTTTCTTT

j_call: TRBJ1-1
v_call: TRBV10-3
clone_size: NA
cdr3_length: 14
d_call: TRBD1
cdr3_aa: CAIRGDRSLEEAFF
cdr3_nt: TGTGCCATCAGGGGGGACAGGTCGTTGGAGGAAGCTTTCTTT

j_call: TRBJ2-2
v_call: TRBV7-2
clone_size: few
cdr3_length: 17
d_call: TRBD2
cdr3_aa: CASSLERAGVNTGELFF
cdr3_nt: TGTGCCAGCAGCTTAGAACGAGCGGGGGTGAACACCGGGGAGCTGTTTTTT

j_call: TRBJ2-1
v_call: TRBV12-3/TRBV12-4
clone_size: NA
cdr3_length: 13
d_call: NA
cdr3_aa: CASSSGQYNEQFF
cdr3_nt: TGTGCCAGCAGTTCAGGGCAGTACAATGAGCAGTTCTTC

j_call: TRBJ2-1
v_call: TRBV18
clone_size: NA
cdr3_length: 17
d_call: NA
cdr3_aa: CASSPTESGSSYNEQFF
cdr3_nt: TGTGCCAGCTCACCTACCGAGAGCGGAAGCTCCTACAATGAGCAGTTCTTC

j_call: TRBJ1-1
v_call: TRBV18
clone_size: NA
cdr3_length: 15
d_call: TRBD1
cdr3_aa: CASSPNRGLNTEAFF
cdr3_nt: TGTGCCAGCTCACCAAACAGGGGCTTGAACACTGAAGCTTTCTTT

j_call: TRBJ2-7
v_call: TRBV11-1
clone_size: NA
cdr3_length: 15
d_call: NA
cdr3_aa: CASSLAGAGAYEQYF
cdr3_nt: TGTGCCAGCAGCTTAGCCGGTGCAGGGGCCTACGAGCAGTACTTC

j_call: TRBJ2-1
v_call: TRBV7-7
clone_size: NA
cdr3_length: 17
d_call: NA
cdr3_aa: CASSNARRPSSYNEQFF
cdr3_nt: TGTGCCAGCAGCAACGCGAGGAGGCCTAGCTCCTACAATGAGCAGTTCTTC